The 19 T cell receptor beta chains given below trace back to one sample, sequenced in a study of T cells in Graves' hyperthyroidism and ophthalmopathy. Amplified TCR beta CDR3 regions came from RNA transcripts. When the TCR CDR3 underwent first-round RT-PCR, the HTBI primer set was used. A single record per CDR3 protein comes from TCRdb applying MiXCR to the multiplex PCR reads. The sample lists a few hundred thousand distinct CDR3 sequences; roughly 20% were seen once. Sequencing was carried out using blood. The receptors derive from a man younger than 35 with Graves' hyperthyroidism.

In this sample, this clonotype turned up many times. The chain uses TRBV2 and TRBJ1-2; possible D gene TRBD1, 6 bases. The CDR3 runs to 15 residues. Deletions cut 1 base from V and 3 bases from J, with 12 bases between. Germline CDR1 is SNHLY and CDR2 is FYNNEI. This CDR3 is CASSEGRGGYYGYTF. The DNA of the CDR3 is TGTGCCAGCAGTGAAGGCAGGGGAGGGTACTATGGCTACACCTTC.

A few counts support this clonotype. The gene calls are TRBV15 and TRBJ2-3, with a possible D match to TRBD2 (6 bases). Germline V lookup: CDR1 LNHNV, CDR2 YYDKDF (reference sequence). The V end was cut by 3 bases, the J end by 1 base, with 8 bases between. The CDR3 is made up of 14 amino acids. CDR3 DNA sequence: TGTGCCACCAGCAGTAGCGGAGGCACAGATACGCAGTATTTT. As protein: CATSSSGGTDTQYF.

The rearrangement links TRBV10-3 to TRBJ1-2; D unresolved. CDR3 length: 13 residues. V lost 10 bases, J lost 5 bases, and 17 bases lay in between. CDR1 ENHRY and CDR2 SYGVKD come from the germline V gene. CDR3 sequence: CASKTAVKYGYTF. The CDR3 DNA reads TGTGCCAGCAAGACCGCGGTTAAATATGGCTACACCTTC.

This clonotype was seen repeatedly, ten times or more. The CDR3 loop is CASSLGHRAVNTEAFF. CDR3 bases: TGTGCCAGCAGCTTAGGGCACAGGGCGGTGAACACTGAAGCTTTCTTT. The genes are TRBV7-2 and TRBJ1-1; weak D call: TRBD1 (6 bases). Looked up from germline, CDR1 is SGHTA and CDR2 is FQGNSA. This CDR3 comprises 16 residues. V gave up 1 base and J gave up 0 bases, with 12 bases separating them.

The CDR3 spells CASSSGQVYGEAFF. The CDR3 DNA is TGTGCCAGCAGTTCCGGACAGGTTTATGGTGAAGCTTTCTTT. The chain combines TRBV6-5 with TRBJ1-1, with 7 bases identical to TRBD1. CDR3 size: 14 residues. Looked up from germline, CDR1 is MNHEY and CDR2 is SVGAGI. Trimming cost V 4 bases and J 7 bases; bases outside gene matches: 9.

There are many counts of this clonotype. This chain connects TRBV11-2 to TRBJ2-7, with a possible D match to TRBD1 (6 bases). The germline gives CDR1 SGHAT, CDR2 FQNNGV. V was clipped by 0 bases and J by 4 bases, with 16 bases between them. CDR3 length: 16 amino acids. The CDR3 DNA sequence: TGTGCCAGCAGCTTAGATCAGGGGCGAAGGAGATACGAGCAGTACTTC. Amino acid sequence: CASSLDQGRRRYEQYF.

This clonotype was counted at least ten times. V and J are TRBV2 and TRBJ1-1; perhaps TRBD1 as D (5 bases). Trimming cost V 4 bases and J 4 bases, with 16 bases left between them. The CDR3 is 15 amino acids. Germline V gene lookup returns CDR1 SNHLY and CDR2 FYNNEI. CDR3 in amino acids: CASSVEGAAGTEAFF. The CDR3 coding sequence is TGTGCCAGCAGTGTAGAAGGGGCCGCTGGCACTGAAGCTTTCTTT.

This clonotype was counted between two and nine times. The genes are TRBV19 and TRBJ1-1; D not certain. Between the trimmed V and J ends, which lost 1 base and 2 bases, there was a span of 14 bases. Germline lookup yields CDR1 LNHDA and CDR2 SQIVND (reference sequence). The length of the CDR3 is 16 residues. The CDR3 DNA follows: TGTGCCAGTAGTATAGGGTCTGGACTTAAAAACACTGAAGCTTTCTTT. Amino acids: CASSIGSGLKNTEAFF. Looking up the rest from reference TRBV19 and TRBJ1-1 gives the full variable domain: DGGITQSPKYLFRKEGQNVTLSCEQNLNHDAMYWYRQDPGQGLRLIYYSQIVNDFQKGDIAEGYSVSREKKESFPLTVTSAQKNPTAFYLCASSIGSGLKNTEAFFGQGTRLTVV.

This clonotype was seen ten or more times. The chain recombines TRBV2 with TRBJ1-5, with D possibly TRBD1 on 5 matching bases. The V gene's germline CDR1 is SNHLY and CDR2 FYNNEI. The CDR3 runs to 13 residues. V was clipped by 3 bases and J by 4 bases, with 7 bases between them. CDR3 DNA: TGTGCCAGCAGTGACGAGGGGAATCAGCCCCAGCATTTT. Translating gives CASSDEGNQPQHF.

This chain links TRBV5-8 with TRBJ2-2; D unresolved. The CDR3 spans 15 residues. Germline V gene data show CDR1 as SGHTS and CDR2 as YDEGEE. Trimming stripped 5 bases from V and 1 base from J, with 12 bases between. The CDR3 nucleotides read TGTGCCAGCAGGAGCCGGGCCCTGAACACCGGGGAGCTGTTTTTT. The encoded protein is CASRSRALNTGELFF.

For the CDR3, the DNA is TGTGCCACCAGCAGGGAACTCCACGGAGAGACCCAGTACTTC. It specifies CATSRELHGETQYF. This chain connects TRBV15 to TRBJ2-5; D not certain. The CDR3 consists of 14 residues. Trimming cost V 3 bases and J 4 bases, with 12 bases left between them. Germline lookup yields CDR1 LNHNV and CDR2 YYDKDF (reference sequence).

This clonotype showed up many times. V and J are TRBV18 and TRBJ1-5; TRBD1 matches at 8 bases. Germline lookup yields CDR1 KGHSH and CDR2 LQKENI. The length of the CDR3 is 15 residues. V dropped 3 bases and J dropped 4; count of bases not matched to a gene: 5. The CDR3 here is CASSPTGVGNQPQHF. The CDR3 region has the DNA TGTGCCAGCTCACCGACAGGGGTTGGAAATCAGCCCCAGCATTTT.

This clonotype was observed at least ten times. This chain uses TRBV9 with TRBJ1-2; D is unclear. The V gene's germline CDR1 is SGDLS and CDR2 YYNGEE. CDR3 size: 14 residues. V gave up 4 bases and J gave up 0 bases, with 10 bases separating them. CDR3 residues: CASSPSTSNYGYTF. As DNA, the CDR3 is TGTGCCAGCAGCCCTAGTACATCTAACTATGGCTACACCTTC.

Turning to this clonotype: A much bigger clone sits one base away, suggesting this may be a read error. This chain connects TRBV6-5 to TRBJ1-2; 7 nucleotides match TRBD1. The CDR3 has 13 residues. Per the germline V gene, CDR1 is MNHEY and CDR2 is SVGAGI. CDR3 bases: TGTGGCAGCAGTTTAGGGGGCACGGTTGGCTACACCTTC. Protein product: CGSSLGGTVGYTF.

The chain has TRBV20-1 and TRBJ2-4; TRBD2 matches at 8 bases. Per the germline V gene, CDR1 is DFQATT and CDR2 is SNEGSKA (reference sequence). This CDR3 region has 18 residues. Losses at the gene ends were 0 bases for V and 0 bases for J; bases not matched to a gene: 10. The chain's CDR3 is CSAREAQGGGTAKNIQYF. In DNA form, the CDR3 reads TGCAGTGCTAGAGAAGCCCAGGGCGGGGGGACAGCCAAAAACATTCAGTACTTC.

Ten or more counts support this clonotype. The V call is TRBV30, the J call TRBJ1-1; TRBD1 matches at 9 bases. The CDR3 is 14 residues long. Per germline, CDR1 GTSNPN and CDR2 SVGIG (reference sequence). V shed 5 bases and J 4 bases; nucleotides not matched to a gene: 8. The CDR3 bases are TGTGCCTGGGCCCGACAGGGGGTCGGCACTGAAGCTTTCTTT. This sequence encodes CAWARQGVGTEAFF.

This clonotype was counted at least ten times. The CDR3 DNA sequence: TGTGCCAGCAGCCCCAGCCCCAAGGGCTTATTCTACGAGCAGTACTTC. This encodes CASSPSPKGLFYEQYF. This chain links TRBV4-2 with TRBJ2-7; D gene uncertain. The germline V gene encodes CDR1 LGHNA and CDR2 YNFKEQ. This CDR3 has 16 residues. Trimming stripped 4 bases from V and 3 bases from J, with 19 bases between.

This rearrangement joins TRBV13 to TRBJ1-1, with TRBD1 matching 7 bases. The V and J ends lost 4 bases and 1 base, in that order; junction bases with no gene match: 6. From germline, CDR1 is PRHDT and CDR2 FYEKMQ (reference sequence). The CDR3 has 15 residues. CDR3 amino acids: CASSSVEGANTEAFF. CDR3 bases: TGTGCCAGCAGCTCGGTTGAGGGGGCGAACACTGAAGCTTTCTTT.

This clonotype showed up many times. V and J are TRBV18 and TRBJ2-7, with D perhaps TRBD1 (5 bases). Germline V gene data show CDR1 as KGHSH and CDR2 as LQKENI. Trimming took 1 base from V and 0 from J, leaving 10 bases between them. This CDR3 region has 15 residues. The CDR3 reads CASSPQQGRSYEQYF. CDR3 bases: TGTGCCAGCTCACCACAGCAGGGCCGCTCCTACGAGCAGTACTTC.